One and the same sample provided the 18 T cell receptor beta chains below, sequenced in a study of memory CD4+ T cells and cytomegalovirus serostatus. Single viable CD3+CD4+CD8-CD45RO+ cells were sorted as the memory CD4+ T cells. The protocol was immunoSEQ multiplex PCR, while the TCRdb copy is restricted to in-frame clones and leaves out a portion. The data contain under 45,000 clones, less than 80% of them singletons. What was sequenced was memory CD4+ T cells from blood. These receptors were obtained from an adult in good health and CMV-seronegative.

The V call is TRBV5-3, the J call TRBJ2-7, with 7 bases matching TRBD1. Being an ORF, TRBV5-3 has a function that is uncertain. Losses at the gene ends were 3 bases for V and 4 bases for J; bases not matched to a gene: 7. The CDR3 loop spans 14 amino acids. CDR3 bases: TGTGCCAGAAGCTCCGACAGGGTTAGGTACGAGCAGTACTTC. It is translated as CARSSDRVRYEQYF.

DNA of the CDR3: TGTGCCAGCAGCCTCCGAACCCCCGGGACAGGGAGCCACGAGCAGTACTTC. This codes for CASSLRTPGTGSHEQYF. The chain recombines TRBV11-3 with TRBJ2-7; TRBD1 agrees at 9 bases. V lost 5 bases to trimming and J lost 5 bases; unmatched junction nucleotides: 16. The CDR3 extends over 17 amino acids. Germline lookup yields CDR1 SGHNT and CDR2 YENEEA.

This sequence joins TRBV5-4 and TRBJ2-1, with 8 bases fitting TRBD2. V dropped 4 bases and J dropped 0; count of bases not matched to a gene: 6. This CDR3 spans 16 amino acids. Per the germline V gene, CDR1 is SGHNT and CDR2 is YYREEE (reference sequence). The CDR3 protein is CASSAQSGSSYNEQFF. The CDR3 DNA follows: TGTGCCAGCAGCGCCCAGAGCGGGAGCTCCTACAATGAGCAGTTCTTC.

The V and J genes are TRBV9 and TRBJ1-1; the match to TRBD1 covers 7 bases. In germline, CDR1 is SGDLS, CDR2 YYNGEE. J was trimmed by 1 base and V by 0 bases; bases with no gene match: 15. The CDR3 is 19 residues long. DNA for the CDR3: TGTGCCAGCAGCGTAGGAACCCCTACGGAAGGGGGCTCGAACACTGAAGCTTTCTTT. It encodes CASSVGTPTEGGSNTEAFF.

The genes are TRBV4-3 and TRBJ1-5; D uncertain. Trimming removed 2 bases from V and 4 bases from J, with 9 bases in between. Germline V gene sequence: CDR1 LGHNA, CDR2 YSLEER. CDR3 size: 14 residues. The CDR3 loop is CASSQNSLNQPQHF. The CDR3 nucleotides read TGCGCCAGCAGCCAAAACAGCTTAAATCAGCCCCAGCATTTT.

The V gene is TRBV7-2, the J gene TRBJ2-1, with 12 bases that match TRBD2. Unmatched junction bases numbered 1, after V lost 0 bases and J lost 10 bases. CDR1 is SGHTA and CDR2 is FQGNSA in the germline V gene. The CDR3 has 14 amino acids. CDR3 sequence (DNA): TGTGCCAGCAGCTTAGCGGGACTAGCGGGCGAGCAGTTCTTC. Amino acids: CASSLAGLAGEQFF.

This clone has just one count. CDR3: CASSRSQGSEAFF. DNA for the CDR3: TGTGCCAGCAGCCGTTCTCAGGGATCTGAAGCTTTCTTT. The V gene is TRBV5-8, the J gene TRBJ1-1; D is perhaps TRBD1 (5 bases). Germline V CDR1 and CDR2: SGHTS, YDEGEE. The CDR3 is 13 amino acids. V lost 4 bases, J lost 6 bases, and 13 bases lay in between. Based on the CDR3 plus reference TRBV5-8 and TRBJ1-1, the full variable domain is EAGVTQSPTHLIKTRGQQATLRCSPISGHTSVYWYQQALGLGLQFLLWYDEGEERNRGNFPPRFSGRQFPNYSSELNVNALELEDSALYLCASSRSQGSEAFFGQGTRLTVV.

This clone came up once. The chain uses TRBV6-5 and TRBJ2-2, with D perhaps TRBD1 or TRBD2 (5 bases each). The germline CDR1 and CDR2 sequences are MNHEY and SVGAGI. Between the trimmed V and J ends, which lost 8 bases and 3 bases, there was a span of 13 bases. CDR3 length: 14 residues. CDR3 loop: CASSGTSHTGELFF. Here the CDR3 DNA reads TGTGCCAGCTCGGGGACGAGTCACACCGGGGAGCTGTTTTTT.

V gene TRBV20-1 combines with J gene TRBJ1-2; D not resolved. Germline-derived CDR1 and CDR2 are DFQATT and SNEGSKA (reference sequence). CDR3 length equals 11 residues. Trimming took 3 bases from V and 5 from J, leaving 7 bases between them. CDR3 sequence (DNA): TGCAGTGCTAGTGGAGATTATGGCTACACCTTC. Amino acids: CSASGDYGYTF.

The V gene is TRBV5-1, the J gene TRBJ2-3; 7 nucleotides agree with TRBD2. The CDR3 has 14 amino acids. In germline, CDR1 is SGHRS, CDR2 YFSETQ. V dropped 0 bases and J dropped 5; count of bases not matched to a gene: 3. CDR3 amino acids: CASSLGTRVDTQYF. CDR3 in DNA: TGCGCCAGCAGCTTGGGGACTAGAGTAGATACGCAGTATTTT.

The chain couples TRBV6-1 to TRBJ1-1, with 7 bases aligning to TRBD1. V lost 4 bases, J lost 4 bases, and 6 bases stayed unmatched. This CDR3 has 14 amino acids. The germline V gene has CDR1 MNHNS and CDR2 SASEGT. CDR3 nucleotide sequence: TGTGCCAGCAGTGTAAAGGGGGCAACCACTGAAGCTTTCTTT. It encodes CASSVKGATTEAFF.

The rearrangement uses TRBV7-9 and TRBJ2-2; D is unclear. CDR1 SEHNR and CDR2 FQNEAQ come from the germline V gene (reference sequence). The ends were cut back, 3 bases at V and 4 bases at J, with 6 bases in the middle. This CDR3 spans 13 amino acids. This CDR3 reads CASSFLVTGELFF. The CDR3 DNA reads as TGTGCCAGCAGCTTCTTAGTCACCGGGGAGCTGTTTTTT.

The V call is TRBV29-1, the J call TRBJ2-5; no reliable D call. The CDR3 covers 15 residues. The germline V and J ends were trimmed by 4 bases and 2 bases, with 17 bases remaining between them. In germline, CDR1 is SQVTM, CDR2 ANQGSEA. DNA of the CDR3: TGCAGCGTTGGCGTGGCCGGAATTGGACAAGAGACCCAGTACTTC. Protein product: CSVGVAGIGQETQYF.

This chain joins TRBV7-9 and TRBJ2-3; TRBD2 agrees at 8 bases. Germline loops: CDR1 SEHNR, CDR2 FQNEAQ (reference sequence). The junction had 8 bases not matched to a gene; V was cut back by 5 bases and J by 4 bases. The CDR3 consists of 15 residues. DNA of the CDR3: TGTGCCAGCAGCCTCTCAGCGGGAGCGGCAGATACGCAGTATTTT. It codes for CASSLSAGAADTQYF.

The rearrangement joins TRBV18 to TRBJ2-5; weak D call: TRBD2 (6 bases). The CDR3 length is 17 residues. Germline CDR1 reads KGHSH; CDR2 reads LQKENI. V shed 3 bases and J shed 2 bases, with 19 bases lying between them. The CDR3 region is CASSPVRLAAGQETQYF. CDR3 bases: TGTGCCAGCTCACCCGTTCGTCTAGCTGCGGGGCAAGAGACCCAGTACTTC.

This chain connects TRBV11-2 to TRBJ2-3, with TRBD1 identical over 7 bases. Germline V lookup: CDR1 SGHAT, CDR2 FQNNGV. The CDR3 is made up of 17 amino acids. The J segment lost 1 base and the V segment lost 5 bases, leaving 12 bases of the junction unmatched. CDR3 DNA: TGTGCCAGCAGCGTCCCCTCAGGGGGTATCGGCACAGATACGCAGTATTTT. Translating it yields CASSVPSGGIGTDTQYF.

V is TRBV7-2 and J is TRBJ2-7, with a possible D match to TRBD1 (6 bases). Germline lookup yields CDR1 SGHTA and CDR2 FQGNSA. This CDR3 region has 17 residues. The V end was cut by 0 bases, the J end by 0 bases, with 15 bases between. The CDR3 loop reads CASSLASGQRSSYEQYF. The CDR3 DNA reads TGTGCCAGCAGCTTAGCGTCTGGACAGAGGAGCTCCTACGAGCAGTACTTC.

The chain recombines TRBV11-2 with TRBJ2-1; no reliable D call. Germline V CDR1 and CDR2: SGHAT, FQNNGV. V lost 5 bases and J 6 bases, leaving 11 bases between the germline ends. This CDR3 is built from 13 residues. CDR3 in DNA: TGTGCCAGCAGCGCCGCTGGTCTCAATGAGCAGTTCTTC. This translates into CASSAAGLNEQFF.